One and the same sample provided the 3 T cell receptor beta chains below, sequenced in a study of cytomegalovirus exposure and HLA in healthy donors. 13 Jbeta primers and 60 Vbeta primers were used for the PCR. The protocol was immunoSEQ multiplex PCR, while the TCRdb copy is restricted to in-frame clones and leaves out a portion. The sample includes under 150,000 clones, around 77% seen only once; the top ten take around 5.8%. The source material was PBMCs. Receptors originate from a woman aged 25 to 39 in good health and CMV-seropositive.

The chain employs TRBV6-5 and TRBJ1-2; 7 bases line up with TRBD1. Germline CDR1 MNHEY, CDR2 SVGAGI. V lost 6 bases and J lost 8; bases outside the gene matches: 9. This CDR3 comprises 13 residues. The CDR3 region has the DNA TGTGCCAGCAGCGAGACAGGGTTTATAGGCTACACCTTC. This gives the protein CASSETGFIGYTF.

The rearrangement joins TRBV15 to TRBJ2-3; D not resolved. The CDR3 extends over 12 amino acids. V gave up 4 bases and J gave up 2 bases, with 4 bases separating them. Looked up from germline, CDR1 is LNHNV and CDR2 is YYDKDF (reference sequence). CDR3 amino acids: CATSKHTDTQYF. CDR3 DNA sequence: TGTGCCACCAGCAAACACACAGATACGCAGTATTTT.

This clone was seen a few times. The same CDR3 also results from other DNA sequences found in this sample. The genes are TRBV2 and TRBJ2-7, with D possibly TRBD2 on 5 matching bases. Germline V gene data show CDR1 as SNHLY and CDR2 as FYNNEI. The CDR3 sequence is 13 residues long. CDR3 in DNA: TGTTTCAGCAAGGAGGAGGCGGCATACGAGCAGTACTTC. Protein sequence: CFSKEEAAYEQYF. Complete variable domain (other parts from reference TRBV2 and TRBJ2-7): EPEVTQTPSHQVTQMGQEVILRCVPISNHLYFYWYRQILGQKVEFLVSFYNNEISEKSEIFDDQFSVERPDGSNFTLKIRSTKLEDSAMYFCFSKEEAAYEQYFGPGTRLTVT.